The next 29 T cell receptor beta chains were all read from a single sample in a study of blood T cells in healthy people across ages. The use of a sample-barcoded 5' primer and a J-beta primer mix characterized a second PCR of about 6 to 12 cycles. TCRdb recomputed calls from the 5' RACE reads with MiXCR, one row per CDR3 protein. The repertoire holds over a million distinct CDR3 sequences, 35% to 45% seen once, with 6.5% to 10% in the top ten. Source material: blood. The receptor source for this set is a young woman in good health.

J is TRBJ1-1 and V is TRBV29-1, with D unresolved. Between the trimmed V and J ends, which lost 5 bases and 3 bases, there was a span of 16 bases. The CDR3 runs 14 residues. The germline CDR1 and CDR2 sequences are SQVTM and ANQGSEA. DNA of the CDR3: TGCAGCGTTTACGCCAGGATTTCGGACACTGAAGCTTTCTTT. This gives the protein CSVYARISDTEAFF.

This chain links TRBV7-9 with TRBJ1-2; 7 bases align to TRBD1. Germline-derived CDR1 and CDR2 are SEHNR and FQNEAQ (reference sequence). This CDR3 is 14 amino acids long. Losses at the gene ends were 7 bases for V and 2 bases for J; bases not matched to a gene: 7. CDR3 amino acids: CASIPWDSNYGYTF. The CDR3 region has the DNA TGTGCCAGCATCCCCTGGGACAGCAACTATGGCTACACCTTC.

CDR3 sequence: CASSFSSASGPVGYNEQFF. The CDR3 DNA follows: TGTGCCAGCAGCTTTTCTTCAGCTAGCGGGCCAGTTGGCTACAATGAGCAGTTCTTC. The chain has TRBV11-2 and TRBJ2-1, with 8 bases matching TRBD2. The CDR3 is 19 amino acids. Germline CDR1 reads SGHAT; CDR2 reads FQNNGV. The V segment lost 3 bases and the J segment 3 bases; nucleotides outside the gene matches: 16.

This clonotype was recorded a few times. The chain employs TRBV4-1 and TRBJ2-2, with D perhaps assigned TRBD1 or TRBD2 (6 bases each). Trimming took 3 bases from V and 10 from J, leaving 15 bases between them. CDR3 length: 14 residues. In germline, CDR1 is MGHRA, CDR2 YSYEKL. For the CDR3, the DNA is TGCGCCAGCAGCCAGGACTACAGGGACCCGGAGCTGTTTTTT. It yields the protein CASSQDYRDPELFF.

This clonotype was counted a single time. The CDR3 DNA reads as TGCAGTGCTGGGAGCGGGAACTACAATGAGCAGTTCTTC. Amino acids: CSAGSGNYNEQFF. The rearrangement uses TRBV20-1 and TRBJ2-1, with 7 bases that match TRBD2. The ends lost 5 bases at V and 3 bases at J; junction bases unmatched: 4. Germline V lookup: CDR1 DFQATT, CDR2 SNEGSKA (reference sequence). This CDR3 region has 13 residues.

The J gene is TRBJ2-7, the V gene TRBV5-1; the D is unclear. V was clipped by 4 bases and J by 3 bases, with 14 bases between them. Germline values: CDR1 SGHRS, CDR2 YFSETQ. The CDR3 has 14 amino acids. In DNA form, the CDR3 reads TGCGCCAGCAGCGTGCGCGGTTGGAGCTACGAGCAGTACTTC. It is translated as CASSVRGWSYEQYF.

This sequence joins TRBV5-1 and TRBJ2-4; TRBD1 matches 9 bases. V dropped 4 bases and J dropped 0; count of bases not matched to a gene: 8. This CDR3 spans 17 amino acids. In germline, CDR1 is SGHRS, CDR2 YFSETQ. CDR3 residues: CASSRGQGSLAKNIQYF. The CDR3 coding sequence is TGCGCCAGCAGCCGGGGACAGGGATCACTAGCCAAAAACATTCAGTACTTC.

The rearrangement joins TRBV20-1 to TRBJ2-1, with D perhaps TRBD1 (5 bases). The last part of the DNA fits TRBJ2-7 better; the J call may be wrong. Germline V gives CDR1 DFQATT, CDR2 SNEGSKA (reference sequence). This CDR3 contains 16 residues. CDR3 in DNA: TGCAGTGCCCAGAACCTGCGGCCTAGGGGTTACAATGAGCAGTACTTC. Protein product: CSAQNLRPRGYNEQYF.

This clonotype was counted between two and nine times. The chain employs TRBV6-2 or TRBV6-3 and TRBJ2-1; D perhaps matches TRBD2 (6 bases). The CDR3 is 13 amino acids. The V gene lost 6 bases and the J gene lost 9 bases, with 15 bases spanning the gap. Germline CDR1 is MNHEY and CDR2 is SVGEGT. As DNA, the CDR3 is TGTGCCAGCAGCAATGACCAAGCGGGTGAGCAGTTCTTC. Protein product: CASSNDQAGEQFF.

The chain recombines TRBV10-1 with TRBJ2-7; D might be TRBD2 (6 bases). Trimming cost V 0 bases and J 7 bases, with 16 bases left between them. Per germline, CDR1 WNHNN and CDR2 SYGVQD (reference sequence). There are 15 residues in the CDR3. Here the CDR3 DNA reads TGCGCCAGCAGTGAGTCCCAGGGATCCGGGGGAGAGCAGTACTTC. It specifies CASSESQGSGGEQYF.

This chain uses TRBV7-3 with TRBJ1-1; D is possibly TRBD1 (6 bases). The V end was cut by 1 base, the J end by 5 bases, with 14 bases between. Germline V CDR1 and CDR2: SGHTA, FQGTGA. The CDR3 has 15 amino acids. The CDR3 sequence: CASSLNDRGATEAFF. The CDR3 DNA reads as TGTGCCAGCAGCTTAAATGATAGGGGGGCTACTGAAGCTTTCTTT.

Written as DNA, the CDR3 is TGTGCCAGCAGCCCCCAACCTGACGGTAACAATCAGCCCCAGCATTTT. This sequence encodes CASSPQPDGNNQPQHF. This rearrangement joins TRBV7-6 to TRBJ1-5, with D uncertain. The length of the CDR3 is 16 residues. Trimming cost V 5 bases and J 3 bases, with 17 bases left between them. CDR1 and CDR2 (germline): SGHVS, FNYEAQ.

The V call is TRBV20-1, the J call TRBJ2-1; 13 bases agree with TRBD2. Trimming removed 6 bases from V and 3 bases from J; junction bases left unmatched: 2. CDR3 length: 14 amino acids. The germline V gene encodes CDR1 DFQATT and CDR2 SNEGSKA (reference sequence). This CDR3 reads CSAGTSGDYNEQFF. The CDR3, as DNA: TGCAGTGCCGGGACTAGCGGGGACTACAATGAGCAGTTCTTC.

This clonotype was counted only a few times. The J gene is TRBJ2-3, the V gene TRBV27; D ambiguous. Germline V gives CDR1 MNHEY, CDR2 SMNVEV (reference sequence). V lost 5 bases and J 3 bases, leaving 9 bases between the germline ends. The CDR3 loop spans 13 amino acids. The CDR3 coding sequence is TGTGCCAGCAGTCACATCGGGACAGATACGCAGTATTTT. This gives the protein CASSHIGTDTQYF.

V usage is TRBV20-1 and J usage is TRBJ1-1; D is unresolved. Germline lookup yields CDR1 DFQATT and CDR2 SNEGSKA (reference sequence). The CDR3 totals 13 residues. Trimming took off 6 bases at V and 5 bases at J, with 16 bases between the two ends. As DNA, the CDR3 is TGCAGTGCGAGTGGGGTGATTTGGACTGAAGCTTTCTTT. Translating gives CSASGVIWTEAFF.

The chain joins TRBV5-1 to TRBJ1-2, with D uncertain. Germline V gene lookup returns CDR1 SGHRS and CDR2 YFSETQ. This CDR3 region has 13 residues. Trimming pared 0 bases from V and 8 bases from J, leaving 11 bases between. CDR3 DNA sequence: TGCGCCAGCAGCTTGGAGAGTCAGGCGGGCTACACCTTC. Its translation: CASSLESQAGYTF.

This clonotype turned up a few times. The J gene is TRBJ2-2, the V gene TRBV5-1; maybe TRBD2 (5 bases). CDR1 is SGHRS, CDR2 YFSETQ, per germline. The V gene lost 4 bases and the J gene lost 3 bases, with 19 bases spanning the gap. The CDR3 is made up of 17 amino acids. CDR3 bases: TGCGCCAGCAGCCTTGATATCTCGCGGGCGGACACCGGGGAGCTGTTTTTT. It is translated as CASSLDISRADTGELFF.

The chain joins TRBV25-1 to TRBJ2-2; possibly TRBD1 or TRBD2 for D (5 bases each). Germline V gene data show CDR1 as MGHDK and CDR2 as SYGVNS. V lost 4 bases to trimming and J lost 5 bases, with 29 bases between them. This CDR3 contains 20 residues. The CDR3 nucleotides read TGTGCCAGCAGTGGTCCTCAGGAGAGGGACGGAAACACCGGTACCGGGGAGCTGTTTTTT. This encodes CASSGPQERDGNTGTGELFF.

This clonotype turned up a few times. The chain carries TRBV5-1 and TRBJ2-5; 13 bases are a match to TRBD2. With the DNA end fitting TRBJ2-7 better, the J assignment may be wrong. CDR1 and CDR2 from the germline V gene are SGHRS and YFSETQ. CDR3 length: 15 residues. The CDR3 bases are TGCGCCAGCAGCCCGGGACTAGCGGGATCTAACGAGCAGTACTTC. It encodes CASSPGLAGSNEQYF.

A note on this clonotype: This may be a read error: a much more frequent sequence differs by one nucleotide. This rearrangement joins TRBV5-1 to TRBJ1-1; tentatively, D is TRBD1 (6 bases). The length of the CDR3 is 16 residues. CDR1 and CDR2 (germline): SGHRS, YFSETQ. The DNA of the CDR3 is TGCGCCGGCAGCTTGGCCAGGGGAGGGGCTGGTACTGAAGCTTTCTTT. This codes for CAGSLARGGAGTEAFF.

The V call is TRBV7-8, the J call TRBJ2-5, with D possibly matching TRBD2 (6 bases). The J call may be wrong; the DNA end is better matched by TRBJ2-7. The CDR3 extends over 14 amino acids. Germline-derived CDR1 and CDR2 are SGHVS and FQNEAQ. DNA for the CDR3: TGTGCCAGCAGCTTAGAGCCTTCGGAGGGCGAGCAGTACTTC. Protein sequence: CASSLEPSEGEQYF.

The chain carries TRBV29-1 and TRBJ2-1; no definite D call. Between the trimmed V and J ends, which lost 1 base and 0 bases, there was a span of 7 bases. The CDR3 loop spans 14 amino acids. Germline loops: CDR1 SQVTM, CDR2 ANQGSEA. CDR3 region: CSVEGRRSYNEQFF. The CDR3 DNA sequence: TGCAGCGTTGAAGGACGCCGCTCCTACAATGAGCAGTTCTTC.

For the CDR3, the DNA is TGTGCCAGCAGTTTTTTCCAGGGTGAAGAGACCCAGTACTTC. Its translation is CASSFFQGEETQYF. The chain links TRBV12-3 or TRBV12-4 to TRBJ2-5; TRBD1 is a possible D gene (5 bases). The ends were cut back, 3 bases at V and 3 bases at J, with 11 bases in the middle. This CDR3 is built from 14 residues.

The gene calls are TRBV5-1 and TRBJ2-2; 7 bases align to TRBD2. The CDR3 has 14 residues. The germline gives CDR1 SGHRS, CDR2 YFSETQ. Unmatched junction bases numbered 4, after V lost 4 bases and J lost 4 bases. The CDR3 DNA reads TGCGCCAGCAGCCAACGGACTAGCACCGGGGAGCTGTTTTTT. Translated: CASSQRTSTGELFF.

The rearrangement uses TRBV4-1 and TRBJ2-5, with D perhaps assigned TRBD1 or TRBD2 (5 bases each). The CDR3 extends over 17 amino acids. Trimming took 0 bases from V and 4 from J, leaving 18 bases between them. Looked up from germline, CDR1 is MGHRA and CDR2 is YSYEKL. The CDR3 sequence is CASSQDLASHGGETQYF. The CDR3 DNA is TGCGCCAGCAGCCAAGATCTGGCGTCACATGGGGGAGAGACCCAGTACTTC.

This clonotype appeared a few times. This chain joins TRBV12-3 or TRBV12-4 and TRBJ2-7; 8 bases map to TRBD1. This CDR3 comprises 14 residues. V gave up 1 base and J gave up 10 bases; unmatched junction bases: 9. The CDR3 loop reads CASSLGDRPSAQYF. Written as DNA, the CDR3 is TGTGCCAGCAGTTTAGGGGACAGGCCATCCGCTCAGTACTTC.

V gene TRBV6-1 combines with J gene TRBJ2-3; tentatively, D is TRBD1 (5 bases). V lost 3 bases and J lost 9, with 13 bases in between. Germline V gives CDR1 MNHNS, CDR2 SASEGT. The CDR3 is 13 amino acids. The CDR3 bases are TGTGCCAGCAGTGATGGGGCCCGCGGCACGCAGTATTTT. Amino acid sequence: CASSDGARGTQYF.

This clonotype appeared once. The chain employs TRBV5-5 and TRBJ1-4; TRBD1 matches at 8 bases. J gave up 8 bases and V 6 bases, and 6 bases lay outside the gene matches. Germline V gene sequence: CDR1 SGHKS, CDR2 YYEKEE (reference sequence). This CDR3 contains 13 residues. DNA of the CDR3: TGTGCCAGCACTCAGGGGGCAGGGGAAAAACTGTTTTTT. This gives the protein CASTQGAGEKLFF.

The chain uses TRBV9 and TRBJ2-1, with D perhaps TRBD2 (6 bases). CDR1 and CDR2 (germline): SGDLS, YYNGEE. This CDR3 has 15 residues. Trimming took 4 bases from V and 5 from J, leaving 16 bases between them. CDR3 protein: CASSPLSGDDNEQFF. CDR3 nucleotide sequence: TGTGCCAGCAGCCCCCTGTCGGGAGACGACAATGAGCAGTTCTTC.